The clone carrying this T cell receptor beta chain was seen only a few times. Its matching antigen is unknown. Samples came from axillary lymph nodes draining the breast cancer. TCRdb analysed the multiplex PCR reads with MiXCR anew, one entry per CDR3 protein. The data hold 150,000 to 200,000 distinct CDR3 sequences, with 30% to 35% observed a single time. This entry comes from a study of breast tumors, draining lymph nodes, adjacent tissues. Study-wide findings and caveats: Tumor TCR diversity was below lymph nodes but above nontumor tissue. Luminal-like breast cancer showed significantly greater tumor-nontumor repertoire similarity than basal-like breast cancer did. Data fit most tumor T cells coming from lymph node, expanding in tumor. Tumor T cell lymph node origin was a supported hypothesis, not proven.

V was shortened by 1 base and J by 10 bases, with 4 bases between the two germline ends. The CDR3 spans 10 residues. CDR1 is SEHNR, CDR2 FQNEAQ, per germline (reference sequence). This chain uses TRBV7-9 with TRBJ2-5; no firm D call. Sequenced material: axillary lymph node tissue. The clonotype originates from a female donor with breast cancer. Some clones in this sample may be carry-over from other donors' samples. CDR3 DNA sequence: TGTGCCAGCAGCTTAGGAGTCCAGTACTTC. Amino acids: CASSLGVQYF.